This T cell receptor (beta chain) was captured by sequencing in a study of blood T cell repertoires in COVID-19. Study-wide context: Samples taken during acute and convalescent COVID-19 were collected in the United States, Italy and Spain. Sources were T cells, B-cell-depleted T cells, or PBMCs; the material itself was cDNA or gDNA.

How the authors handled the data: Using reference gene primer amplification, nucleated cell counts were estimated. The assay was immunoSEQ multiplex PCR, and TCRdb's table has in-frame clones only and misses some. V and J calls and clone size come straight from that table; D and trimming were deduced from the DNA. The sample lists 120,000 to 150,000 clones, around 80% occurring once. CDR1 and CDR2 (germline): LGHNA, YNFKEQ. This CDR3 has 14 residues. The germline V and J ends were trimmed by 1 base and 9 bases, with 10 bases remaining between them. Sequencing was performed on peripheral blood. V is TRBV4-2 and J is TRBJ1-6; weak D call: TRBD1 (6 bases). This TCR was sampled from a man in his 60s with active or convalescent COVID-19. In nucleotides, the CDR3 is TGTGCCAGCAGCCAAGGGACAGTATCTTCACCCCTCCACTTT. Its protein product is CASSQGTVSSPLHF.